A selection of T cell receptor beta chains follows, all from one sample in a study of T cell responses to AZD1222 COVID-19 vaccine. Method: immunoSEQ multiplex PCR; TCRdb's copy keeps in-frame clones and lacks some. This table has around 50,000 clones, about 86% appearing once. The source was peripheral blood, collected 28 days after the second AZD1222 dose. The receptors originated from an adult who received the AZD1222 COVID-19 vaccine. CDR3s include the opening cysteine and the closing phenylalanine or tryptophan. D genes are given only for firm matches. Only part of the rows carry a size: once, few, many, or a class if the clone is expanded.

V gene	clone size	D gene	J gene	CDR3 DNA	CDR3 protein
TRBV5-4	-	-	TRBJ2-3	TGTGCCAGCAGCCTAGTAGGGTCGTCGAGCACAGATACGCAGTATTTT	CASSLVGSSSTDTQYF
TRBV5-5	-	-	TRBJ1-2	TGTGCCAGCACCTTCTCTACCGAGGGGGGCTATGGCTACACCTTC	CASTFSTEGGYGYTF
TRBV5-4	once	TRBD2	TRBJ2-1	TGTGCCAGCAGCTCGGGACTGCGGACTAGCGGCCTTAATGAGCAGTTCTTC	CASSSGLRTSGLNEQFF
TRBV27	-	-	TRBJ1-5	TGTGCCAGCAGTTCCTTCCTCAGGGACCGCAATCAGCCCCAGCATTTT	CASSSFLRDRNQPQHF
TRBV14	-	TRBD2	TRBJ2-1	TGTGCCAGCAGCCAACCGGGACTAGGTGCCTACAATGAGCAGTTCTTC	CASSQPGLGAYNEQFF
TRBV19	-	TRBD2	TRBJ2-5	TGTGCCAGTAGTATAGGACTAGCGGGGCAAGAGACCCAGTACTTC	CASSIGLAGQETQYF
TRBV7-9	-	-	TRBJ2-7	TGTGCCAGCAGCCCCGAGGGGGTCCCCTACGAGCAGTACTTC	CASSPEGVPYEQYF
TRBV4-1	-	TRBD1	TRBJ2-5	TGCGCCAGCAGCAGGGGGGACAGGGAAAGAGAGACCCAGTACTTC	CASSRGDRERETQYF
TRBV9	-	-	TRBJ1-2	TGTGCCAGCAGCCCCGAGGGGGGGGCGGATAATGGCTACACCTTC	CASSPEGGADNGYTF
TRBV10-3	-	TRBD2	TRBJ2-7	TGTGCCATCAGTGATGGTAGCGGGAGGGGAAACTACGAGCAGTACTTC	CAISDGSGRGNYEQYF
TRBV7-9	-	TRBD2	TRBJ2-2	TGTGCCAGCAGCCCGGGAGGACGAGCCGGGGAGCTGTTTTTT	CASSPGGRAGELFF
TRBV11-2	once	TRBD2	TRBJ2-3	TGTGCCAGCAGCTACCTACTCGGGACTAGCGGGAGAACAGATACGCAGTATTTT	CASSYLLGTSGRTDTQYF
TRBV5-1	-	TRBD1	TRBJ1-4	TGCGCCAGCAGCAGCAGGGGGCGAGACGAAAAACTGTTTTTT	CASSSRGRDEKLFF
TRBV5-4	-	TRBD2	TRBJ2-1	TGTGCGTGCGGGGGGCAAACCTACAATGAGCAGTTCTTC	CACGGQTYNEQFF
TRBV19	-	-	TRBJ1-2	TGTGCCAGTACTCCCGGACAGCACTATGGCTACACCTTC	CASTPGQHYGYTF
TRBV3-1/TRBV3-2	-	-	TRBJ2-5	TGTGCCAGCAGCCAAGATTACAGGTCTTGGGAGACCCAGTACTTC	CASSQDYRSWETQYF
TRBV7-6	-	TRBD1	TRBJ1-1	TGTGCCAGCAGCTTGGGACAGAGCATGAACACTGAAGCTTTCTTT	CASSLGQSMNTEAFF
TRBV30	-	TRBD1	TRBJ1-4	TGTGCCTCCGGACAGGGGGCGTCTCCGGGGGAAAAACTGTTTTTT	CASGQGASPGEKLFF
TRBV2	once	TRBD1	TRBJ1-2	TGTGCCAGCAGCGGGGACAGGTCCATCTATGGCTACACCTTC	CASSGDRSIYGYTF
TRBV5-1	-	TRBD2	TRBJ2-1	TGCGCCAGCAGCTTGTTCGGGGGTAGCGGGTCCTACAATGAGCAGTTCTTC	CASSLFGGSGSYNEQFF
TRBV7-9	-	-	TRBJ1-1	TGTGCCAGCTTATCCTGGGCTACTGAAGCTTTCTTT	CASLSWATEAFF
TRBV28	-	-	TRBJ2-1	TGTGCCAGCAGTCCGATCGGGACTCCTTACGGTCAGAGCTCCTACAATGAGCAGTTCTTC	CASSPIGTPYGQSSYNEQFF
TRBV9	once	-	TRBJ2-7	TGTGCCAGCAGCGGGACGGAGCGGGCCTACGAGCAGTACTTC	CASSGTERAYEQYF
TRBV6-4	-	-	TRBJ1-2	TGTGCCAGCAGACTAACAGGGATCTATGGCTACACCTTC	CASRLTGIYGYTF
TRBV7-7	-	-	TRBJ2-3	TGTGCCAGCAGCTTAGAGGGCAGGGGCACAGATACGCAGTATTTT	CASSLEGRGTDTQYF
TRBV30	-	-	TRBJ2-2	TGTGCCTGGAGTGTACACGGGAGTTTTACCGGGGAGCTGTTTTTT	CAWSVHGSFTGELFF
TRBV11-3	-	-	TRBJ2-7	TGTGCCAGCAGCTTAGAAGGCAGCTCCTACGAGCAGTACTTC	CASSLEGSSYEQYF
TRBV29-1	once	-	TRBJ1-2	TGCAGCGTTGAAGACTATGTCGGCAGCTACTATGGCTACACCTTC	CSVEDYVGSYYGYTF
TRBV28	once	-	TRBJ1-5	TGTGCCAGCACGCCGGGGGCCCATAGCAATCAGCCCCAGCATTTT	CASTPGAHSNQPQHF
TRBV7-2	-	-	TRBJ2-2	TGTGCCAGCAGCTTAGTAGGGGGGGTCGGGGAGCTGTTTTTT	CASSLVGGVGELFF
TRBV11-3	once	-	TRBJ2-5	TGTGCCAGCAGCTTAGATAGTGGTTATCAAGAGACCCAGTACTTC	CASSLDSGYQETQYF
TRBV6-5	-	-	TRBJ2-1	TGTGCCAGCAGCCTCGACTTTGTCTCCTACAATGAGCAGTTCTTC	CASSLDFVSYNEQFF
TRBV11-2	-	-	TRBJ1-5	TGTGCCAGCAGCTTAGATCCGGGTCAGCCCCAGCATTTT	CASSLDPGQPQHF
TRBV28	-	TRBD1	TRBJ2-3	TGTGCCAGCAGTGCAGGGACAGGGGGTTGGTCAGTCGGCACAGATACGCAGTATTTT	CASSAGTGGWSVGTDTQYF
TRBV19	few	TRBD1	TRBJ1-5	TGTGCCAGTAGTACCGGGACAGGGAGGGGGAGCAATCAGCCCCAGCATTTT	CASSTGTGRGSNQPQHF